What follows are 30 T cell receptor beta chains derived from one specimen sequenced in a study of T cells in narcolepsy. The data were produced by immunoSEQ multiplex PCR, yet TCRdb's version contains in-frame clones alone and is incomplete. This table has roughly 25,000 clones, around 85% appearing once. The material sequenced was memory (CD45RA-) CD4+ T cells from blood. The receptors were gathered from a human donor in good health.

The rearrangement links TRBV6-1 to TRBJ2-4, with D possibly being TRBD1 (6 bases). CDR1 and CDR2 (germline): MNHNS, SASEGT. The V end lost 4 bases, the J end lost 3 bases, and 10 bases lay between the germline ends. The CDR3 is made up of 14 amino acids. CDR3 bases: TGTGCCAGCAGTGGGAACAGGGACAAAAACATTCAGTACTTC. This translates into CASSGNRDKNIQYF.

This chain links TRBV6-1 with TRBJ2-1; maybe TRBD1 (5 bases). CDR3 length equals 14 residues. The V gene lost 6 bases and the J gene lost 9 bases, with 18 bases spanning the gap. The germline gives CDR1 MNHNS, CDR2 SASEGT. The CDR3 region is CASSLINTDTEQFF. The DNA for the CDR3 is TGTGCCAGCAGCCTTATAAATACGGACACTGAGCAGTTCTTC.

The chain couples TRBV5-1 to TRBJ1-2; D gene uncertain. CDR3 length: 15 amino acids. Germline V gene data show CDR1 as SGHRS and CDR2 as YFSETQ. V gave up 2 bases and J gave up 0 bases, with 11 bases separating them. CDR3 DNA: TGCGCCAGCAGCTTAACACCTTCCACTAACTATGGCTACACCTTC. Its translation: CASSLTPSTNYGYTF. Full variable domain (outside the CDR3, taken from reference TRBV5-1 and TRBJ1-2): KAGVTQTPRYLIKTRGQQVTLSCSPISGHRSVSWYQQTPGQGLQFLFEYFSETQRNKGNFPGRFSGRQFSNSRSEMNVSTLELGDSALYLCASSLTPSTNYGYTFGSGTRLTVV.

The chain joins TRBV7-9 to TRBJ2-1; 9 bases fit TRBD1. Germline values: CDR1 SEHNR, CDR2 FQNEAQ (reference sequence). This CDR3 region has 15 residues. V gave up 3 bases and J gave up 6 bases; unmatched junction bases: 6. This chain's CDR3 is CASSLGQGGINEQFF. The CDR3 coding sequence is TGTGCCAGCAGCTTGGGACAGGGAGGAATCAATGAGCAGTTCTTC.

V is TRBV7-8 and J is TRBJ2-5; tentative D call: TRBD1 (5 bases). Germline-derived CDR1 and CDR2 are SGHVS and FQNEAQ. The CDR3 loop spans 13 amino acids. The ends were cut back, 5 bases at V and 5 bases at J, with 12 bases in the middle. The CDR3 spells CASSGAGRETQYF. DNA for the CDR3: TGTGCCAGCAGCGGAGCAGGGCGGGAGACCCAGTACTTC.

This clone was seen a handful of times. This sequence joins TRBV11-2 and TRBJ2-1; perhaps TRBD2 as D (5 bases). The V and J ends lost 3 bases and 1 base respectively, with 13 bases between them. The length of the CDR3 is 16 residues. From germline, CDR1 is SGHAT and CDR2 FQNNGV. CDR3: CASSFLSSGSYNEQFF. The DNA for the CDR3 is TGTGCCAGCAGCTTTCTCTCGAGCGGTTCCTACAATGAGCAGTTCTTC.

The V gene is TRBV6-5, the J gene TRBJ1-2; TRBD1 agrees at 7 bases. J gave up 9 bases and V 6 bases, and 10 bases lay outside the gene matches. The CDR3 length is 13 residues. CDR1 and CDR2 from the germline V gene are MNHEY and SVGAGI. The CDR3 loop reads CASSLLQGRSYTF. CDR3 sequence (DNA): TGTGCCAGCAGCCTCCTACAGGGGCGGAGCTACACCTTC.

This rearrangement joins TRBV5-4 to TRBJ2-1, with D perhaps matching TRBD1 (6 bases). Germline loops: CDR1 SGHNT, CDR2 YYREEE (reference sequence). The ends were cut back, 4 bases at V and 0 bases at J, with 14 bases in the middle. CDR3 length: 16 residues. The CDR3 sequence: CASSTGQSSSYNEQFF. The CDR3 DNA follows: TGTGCCAGCAGCACCGGACAGAGTAGCTCCTACAATGAGCAGTTCTTC. The full variable domain, completed using reference TRBV5-4 and TRBJ2-1, is ETGVTQSPTHLIKTRGQQVTLRCSSQSGHNTVSWYQQALGQGPQFIFQYYREEENGRGNFPPRFSGLQFPNYSSELNVNALELDDSALYLCASSTGQSSSYNEQFFGPGTRLTVL.

The chain combines TRBV7-8 with TRBJ1-1; D is undetermined. The germline V and J ends were trimmed by 0 bases and 4 bases, with 15 bases remaining between them. CDR1 and CDR2 (germline): SGHVS, FQNEAQ. The CDR3 spans 16 residues. This CDR3 reads CASSLAEPGGGTEAFF. The CDR3 DNA reads TGTGCCAGCAGCTTAGCGGAACCCGGAGGAGGCACTGAAGCTTTCTTT. The full variable domain, completed using reference TRBV7-8 and TRBJ1-1, is GAGVSQSPRYKVAKRGQDVALRCDPISGHVSLFWYQQALGQGPEFLTYFQNEAQLDKSGLPSDRFFAERPEGSVSTLKIQRTQQEDSAVYLCASSLAEPGGGTEAFFGQGTRLTVV.

The V gene is TRBV2, the J gene TRBJ2-3; 8 bases fit TRBD2. Germline loops: CDR1 SNHLY, CDR2 FYNNEI. Trimming removed 5 bases from V and 4 bases from J; junction bases left unmatched: 11. The CDR3 is 16 residues long. Here the CDR3 DNA reads TGTGCCAGCAGTCCCAGGGATCGGGGGGGCCCAGATACGCAGTATTTT. Amino acids: CASSPRDRGGPDTQYF.

The chain recombines TRBV2 with TRBJ2-2, with 9 nucleotides matching TRBD2. The CDR3 extends over 15 amino acids. Germline trimming cut 6 bases from V and 5 bases from J; bases unmatched to any gene: 7. CDR1 is SNHLY and CDR2 is FYNNEI in the germline V gene. This chain's CDR3 is CASSRLAGGTGELFF. The CDR3 DNA sequence: TGTGCCAGCAGCCGCCTGGCGGGAGGGACCGGGGAGCTGTTTTTT.

For this clone: Sequence at one end of the junction differs from germline and may be a read error. CDR3 residues: CASPPSPDMDQPQHF. CDR3 nucleotides: TGTGCCAGCCCACCATCTCCGGACATGGATCAGCCCCAGCATTTT. V usage is TRBV18 and J usage is TRBJ1-5; D perhaps matches TRBD1 (5 bases). Germline assignment: CDR1 KGHSH and CDR2 LQKENI. The CDR3 is 15 amino acids.

The CDR3 loop is CASSPRASGSTDTQYF. DNA for the CDR3: TGTGCCAGCAGCCCCAGGGCTAGCGGGAGCACAGATACGCAGTATTTT. The chain employs TRBV2 and TRBJ2-3; 8 bases match TRBD2. There are 16 residues in the CDR3. After removal of 6 bases from V and 0 bases from J, the junction contained 8 bases not matched to a gene. CDR1 is SNHLY, CDR2 FYNNEI, per germline.

This clone occurred a few times. This chain connects TRBV5-1 to TRBJ2-2; TRBD1 or TRBD2 may be the D gene (5 bases each). In germline, CDR1 is SGHRS, CDR2 YFSETQ. The V gene lost 0 bases and the J gene lost 1 base, with 10 bases spanning the gap. The CDR3 covers 16 residues. DNA of the CDR3: TGCGCCAGCAGCTTGGTGGCAGGGAGGAACACCGGGGAGCTGTTTTTT. The encoded protein is CASSLVAGRNTGELFF. Looking up the rest from reference TRBV5-1 and TRBJ2-2 gives the full variable domain: KAGVTQTPRYLIKTRGQQVTLSCSPISGHRSVSWYQQTPGQGLQFLFEYFSETQRNKGNFPGRFSGRQFSNSRSEMNVSTLELGDSALYLCASSLVAGRNTGELFFGEGSRLTVL.

The chain links TRBV6-6 to TRBJ2-5, with a weak D call TRBD1 (6 bases). The CDR3 has 14 amino acids. In germline, CDR1 is MNHNY, CDR2 SVGAGI (reference sequence). V was trimmed by 2 bases and J by 3 bases, leaving 10 bases between them. The CDR3 sequence is CASSYGGSEETQYF. In DNA, the CDR3 is TGTGCCAGCAGTTACGGGGGCTCGGAAGAGACCCAGTACTTC.

The chain's CDR3 is CATSKRDTAQPQHF. The CDR3 DNA sequence: TGTGCCACCTCGAAAAGAGACACCGCTCAGCCCCAGCATTTT. The chain links TRBV19 to TRBJ1-5; D uncertain. CDR1 and CDR2 (germline): LNHDA, SQIVND (reference sequence). There are 14 residues in the CDR3. V shed 10 bases and J shed 6 bases, with 19 bases lying between them.

The chain has TRBV6-1 and TRBJ1-2, with 8 bases aligning to TRBD1. Per the germline V gene, CDR1 is MNHNS and CDR2 is SASEGT. V was clipped by 2 bases and J by 6 bases; unmatched bases: 5. The CDR3 consists of 14 residues. The CDR3 is CASSETQGANGYTF. The CDR3 DNA reads TGTGCCAGCAGTGAAACCCAGGGGGCCAATGGCTACACCTTC.

This clone was seen only once. The V gene is TRBV19, the J gene TRBJ2-7; 10 nucleotides align to TRBD2. Germline V gene lookup returns CDR1 LNHDA and CDR2 SQIVND (reference sequence). V lost 5 bases, J lost 0 bases, and 13 bases stayed unmatched. The CDR3 is made up of 18 amino acids. CDR3 DNA sequence: TGTGCCAGTAGTGGGTGGCGGACTAGCGGAAAAAGCTCCTACGAGCAGTACTTC. Translating gives CASSGWRTSGKSSYEQYF.

The V and J genes are TRBV5-6 and TRBJ1-5; D possibly corresponds to TRBD1 (5 bases). The CDR3 runs to 15 residues. V was pared by 5 bases and J by 0 bases, with 12 bases between. CDR1 is SGHDT, CDR2 YYEEEE, per germline. In nucleotides, the CDR3 is TGTGCCAGCAGTCGATGGACAACTAGCAATCAGCCCCAGCATTTT. Its protein product is CASSRWTTSNQPQHF.

Notes on this clone: Distinct nucleotide sequences in the sample also encode this CDR3. The chain has TRBV7-6 and TRBJ2-5, with 12 bases matching TRBD2. The CDR3 is 17 amino acids. In germline, CDR1 is SGHVS, CDR2 FNYEAQ. Losses at the gene ends were 10 bases for V and 4 bases for J; bases not matched to a gene: 16. CDR3 amino acids: CATVELETSGRGETQYF. In nucleotides, the CDR3 is TGTGCCACCGTAGAGCTCGAGACTAGCGGGAGAGGAGAGACCCAGTACTTC.

CDR3 in DNA: TGTGCCAGCAGCAAACGCAACGGGAATCAGCCCCAGCATTTT. Translating it yields CASSKRNGNQPQHF. V and J are TRBV21-1 and TRBJ1-5. TRBV21-1 is a pseudogene locus. The CDR3 has 14 residues.

The chain uses TRBV5-6 and TRBJ2-1; perhaps TRBD2 as D (5 bases). The CDR3 loop spans 16 amino acids. Germline V gene lookup returns CDR1 SGHDT and CDR2 YYEEEE. Trimming shortened V by 0 bases and J by 1 base, and 11 bases separated the two germline ends. The CDR3 loop is CASSLAQGRSYNEQFF. CDR3 nucleotides: TGTGCCAGCAGCTTGGCTCAAGGGAGATCCTACAATGAGCAGTTCTTC.

This clone is a singleton in its sample. The chain has TRBV7-8 and TRBJ1-5; 10 bases agree with TRBD1. Germline V gene sequence: CDR1 SGHVS, CDR2 FQNEAQ. The CDR3 runs to 16 residues. The trim removed 3 bases at V and 2 bases at J, leaving 4 bases unmatched. The CDR3 loop is CASSLWDRGGNQPQHF. In nucleotides, the CDR3 is TGTGCCAGCAGCTTGTGGGACAGGGGAGGCAATCAGCCCCAGCATTTT.

The chain employs TRBV13 and TRBJ2-7; D remains ambiguous. Germline CDR1 reads PRHDT; CDR2 reads FYEKMQ (reference sequence). The CDR3 extends over 16 amino acids. Trimming removed 3 bases from V and 0 bases from J, with 15 bases in between. The CDR3 loop reads CASSFDGGSSSYEQYF. CDR3 sequence (DNA): TGTGCCAGCAGCTTCGATGGCGGATCGAGCTCCTACGAGCAGTACTTC.

The V and J genes are TRBV5-4 and TRBJ2-4; 7 nucleotides line up with TRBD1. Germline trimming cut 2 bases from V and 7 bases from J; bases unmatched to any gene: 6. The CDR3 extends over 14 amino acids. Germline CDR1 reads SGHNT; CDR2 reads YYREEE (reference sequence). The CDR3 DNA sequence: TGTGCCAGCAGCTTTGACAGGGATGGGAACATTCAGTACTTC. Its translation is CASSFDRDGNIQYF. The variable domain in full, with the rest retrieved from reference TRBV5-4 and TRBJ2-4, is ETGVTQSPTHLIKTRGQQVTLRCSSQSGHNTVSWYQQALGQGPQFIFQYYREEENGRGNFPPRFSGLQFPNYSSELNVNALELDDSALYLCASSFDRDGNIQYFGAGTRLSVL.

This sequence joins TRBV5-5 and TRBJ2-7; possible D gene TRBD1, 5 bases. The CDR3 totals 13 residues. CDR1 and CDR2 (germline): SGHKS, YYEKEE (reference sequence). The V gene lost 3 bases and the J gene lost 1 base, with 8 bases spanning the gap. The CDR3 coding sequence is TGTGCCAGCAGCTCGACAGCGTCCTACGAGCAGTACTTC. Protein sequence: CASSSTASYEQYF.

V is TRBV6-5 and J is TRBJ2-3, with a weak D call TRBD2 (6 bases). Between the trimmed V and J ends, which lost 0 bases and 1 base, there was a span of 11 bases. Germline-derived CDR1 and CDR2 are MNHEY and SVGAGI. The CDR3 runs to 16 residues. The CDR3 protein is CASSYSRWGGTDTQYF. The CDR3 DNA follows: TGTGCCAGCAGTTACTCGAGATGGGGGGGCACAGATACGCAGTATTTT.

J is TRBJ2-2 and V is TRBV10-3; 9 bases align to TRBD1. The V gene's germline CDR1 is ENHRY and CDR2 SYGVKD. This CDR3 has 17 residues. Losses at the gene ends were 2 bases for V and 1 base for J; bases not matched to a gene: 5. The CDR3 here is CAISETGTGRNTGELFF. In nucleotides, the CDR3 is TGTGCCATCAGTGAGACGGGGACAGGGAGGAACACCGGGGAGCTGTTTTTT.

The chain joins TRBV12-5 to TRBJ2-7; weak D call: TRBD1 (5 bases). Germline lookup yields CDR1 LGHNT and CDR2 FRNRAP. Between the trimmed V and J ends, which lost 7 bases and 6 bases, there was a span of 13 bases. The CDR3 consists of 12 residues. CDR3 bases: TGTGCTAGTGCCGACAGTTGGCGCGAGCAGTACTTC. It codes for CASADSWREQYF.

The V gene is TRBV5-1, the J gene TRBJ2-7, with TRBD2 matching 14 bases. The germline V gene encodes CDR1 SGHRS and CDR2 YFSETQ. Losses at the gene ends were 4 bases for V and 4 bases for J; bases not matched to a gene: 7. There are 16 residues in the CDR3. The CDR3 spells CASSPGGTSGGYEQYF. CDR3 sequence (DNA): TGCGCCAGCAGCCCTGGTGGGACTAGCGGGGGTTACGAGCAGTACTTC. Drawing the rest from reference TRBV5-1 and TRBJ2-7, the complete variable domain is KAGVTQTPRYLIKTRGQQVTLSCSPISGHRSVSWYQQTPGQGLQFLFEYFSETQRNKGNFPGRFSGRQFSNSRSEMNVSTLELGDSALYLCASSPGGTSGGYEQYFGPGTRLTVT.